The entry below describes one TCR beta chain. Antigen unknown. These data originate in a study of shared clonotypes between healthy human individuals. The method was immunoSEQ multiplex PCR; TCRdb's version includes in-frame clones alone and lacks a portion of them. The repertoire holds 2.3 million or so clones, with over 90% as singletons. Study outcomes and limitations: The study sampled only blood, and tissue repertoires likely differ.

CD45RA-negative memory and CD45RA+ naive subsets were split from the CD4+ cells. Trimming cost V 4 bases and J 7 bases, with 14 bases left between them. This CDR3 comprises 14 residues. From germline, CDR1 is SGHAT and CDR2 FQDESV (reference sequence). The origin of this receptor is a man younger than 30 in good health. Some clones in this sample may be carry-over from other donors' samples. The chain carries TRBV11-1 and TRBJ2-1; a possible D gene is TRBD1 (7 bases). Material for sequencing was naive CD4+ T cells from PBMCs. As for subset: CD45RA+ positively selected. In DNA, the CDR3 is TGTGCCAGCAGCTCACAGGGGAGGTTGAATGAGCAGTTCTTC. Translation: CASSSQGRLNEQFF.